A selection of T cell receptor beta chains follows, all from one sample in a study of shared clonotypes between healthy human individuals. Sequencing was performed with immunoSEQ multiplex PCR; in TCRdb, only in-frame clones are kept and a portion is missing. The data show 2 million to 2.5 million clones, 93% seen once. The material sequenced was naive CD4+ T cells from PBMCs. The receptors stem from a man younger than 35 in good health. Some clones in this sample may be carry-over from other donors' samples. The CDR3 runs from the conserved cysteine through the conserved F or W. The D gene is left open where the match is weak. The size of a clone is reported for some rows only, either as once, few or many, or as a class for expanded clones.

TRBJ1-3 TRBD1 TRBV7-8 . CASSSPGQGNTIYF
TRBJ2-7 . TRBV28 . CAISRPGTTRGEQYF
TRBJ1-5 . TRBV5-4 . CASSLDGQPQHF
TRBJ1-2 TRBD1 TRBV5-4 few CASSLDRGQNGYTF
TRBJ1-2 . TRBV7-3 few CASTPWEGYTF
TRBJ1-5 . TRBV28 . CASSLLRVVQPQHF
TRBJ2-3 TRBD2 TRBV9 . CASSPLELAGASTDTQYF
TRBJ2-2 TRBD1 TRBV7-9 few CASRGDSNTGELFF
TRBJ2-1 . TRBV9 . CASSKGGLNYNEQFF
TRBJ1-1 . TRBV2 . CASSPRQGRAEAFF
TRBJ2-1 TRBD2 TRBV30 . CAWSAGTRSYNEQFF
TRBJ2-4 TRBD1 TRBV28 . CASRTGTAKNIQYF
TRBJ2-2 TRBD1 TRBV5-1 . CASKGAVSAGELFF
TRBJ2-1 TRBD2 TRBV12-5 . CASGLNEREMFF
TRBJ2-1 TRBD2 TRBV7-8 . CASSSLAGGRVNEQFF
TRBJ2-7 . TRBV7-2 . CASSLQSYEQYF
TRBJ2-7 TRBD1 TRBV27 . CASSASRGQVVGQVAYEQYF
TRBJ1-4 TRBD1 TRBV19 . CASSMARNRGTNEKLFF
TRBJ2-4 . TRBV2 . CASSEVGGAAKNIQYF
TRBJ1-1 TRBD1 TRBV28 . CASTEGAGTASLNTEAFF
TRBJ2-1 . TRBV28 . CASSLSHPARQFF
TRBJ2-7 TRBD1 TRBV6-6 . CASSLQGASYEQYF
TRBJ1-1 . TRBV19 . CASSIGGDTEAFF
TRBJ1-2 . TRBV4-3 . CASSQDGLAPYGYTF
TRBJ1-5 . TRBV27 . CASSLQGWGSNQPQHF
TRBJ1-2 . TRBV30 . CAWSLTRGGYTF
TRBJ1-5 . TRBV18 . CASSRQNSNQPQHF
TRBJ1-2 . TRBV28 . CASSLVSGVGGYTF
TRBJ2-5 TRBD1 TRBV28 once CASSTFRGFLPETQYF
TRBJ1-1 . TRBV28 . CASSLVYGATEAFF
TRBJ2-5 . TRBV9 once CASSTEGLRETQYF
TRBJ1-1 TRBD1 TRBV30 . CAWTNPRDRNEAFF
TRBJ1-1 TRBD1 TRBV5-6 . CASSRRQGSEAFF
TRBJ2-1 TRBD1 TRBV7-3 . CASSLIPTGGSPYNEQFF
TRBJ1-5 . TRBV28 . CASSLSGRGVAQPQHF